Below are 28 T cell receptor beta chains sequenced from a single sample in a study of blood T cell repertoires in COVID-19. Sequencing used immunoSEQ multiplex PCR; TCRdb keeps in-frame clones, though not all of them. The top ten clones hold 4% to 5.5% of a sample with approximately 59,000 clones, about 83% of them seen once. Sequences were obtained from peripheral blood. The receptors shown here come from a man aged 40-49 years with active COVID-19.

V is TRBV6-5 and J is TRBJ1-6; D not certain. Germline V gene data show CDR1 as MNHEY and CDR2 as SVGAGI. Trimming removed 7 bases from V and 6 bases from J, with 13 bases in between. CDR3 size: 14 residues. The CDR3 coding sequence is TGTGCCAGCATCCTAGACTCAATTAATTCACCCCTCCACTTT. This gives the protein CASILDSINSPLHF.

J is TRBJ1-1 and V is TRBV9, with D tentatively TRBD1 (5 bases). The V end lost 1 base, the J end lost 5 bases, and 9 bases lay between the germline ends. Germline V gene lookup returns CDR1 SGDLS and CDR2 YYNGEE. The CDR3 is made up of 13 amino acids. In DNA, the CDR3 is TGTGCCAGCAGCGTATCGGGGGGAACTGAAGCTTTCTTT. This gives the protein CASSVSGGTEAFF.

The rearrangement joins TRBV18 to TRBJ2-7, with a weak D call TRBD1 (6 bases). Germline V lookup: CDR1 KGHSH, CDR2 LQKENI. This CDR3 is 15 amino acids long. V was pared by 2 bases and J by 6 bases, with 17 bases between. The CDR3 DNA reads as TGTGCCAGCTCACCATCCCTACAGGGTACGGGCGAGCAGTACTTC. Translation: CASSPSLQGTGEQYF.

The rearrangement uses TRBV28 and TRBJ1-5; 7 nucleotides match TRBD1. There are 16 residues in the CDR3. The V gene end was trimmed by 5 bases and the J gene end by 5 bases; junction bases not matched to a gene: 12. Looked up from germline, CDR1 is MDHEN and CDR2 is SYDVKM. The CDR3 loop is CASSTEGAKGDQPQHF. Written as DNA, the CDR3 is TGTGCCAGCAGTACCGAGGGGGCGAAAGGGGATCAGCCCCAGCATTTT.

CDR3 sequence: CASSRSGRSSDTQYF. The CDR3 DNA is TGTGCCAGCAGCCGTAGCGGGAGAAGCTCAGATACGCAGTATTTT. The chain joins TRBV7-3 to TRBJ2-3; 9 nucleotides match TRBD2. CDR3 length: 15 amino acids. Germline assignment: CDR1 SGHTA and CDR2 FQGTGA. The V segment lost 5 bases and the J segment 4 bases; nucleotides outside the gene matches: 7.

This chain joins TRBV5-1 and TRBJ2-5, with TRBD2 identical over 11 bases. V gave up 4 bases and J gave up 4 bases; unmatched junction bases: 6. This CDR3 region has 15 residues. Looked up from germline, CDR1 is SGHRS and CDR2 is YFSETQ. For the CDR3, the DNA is TGCGCCAGCAGCATTTTTAGCGGGAGGGGAGAGACCCAGTACTTC. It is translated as CASSIFSGRGETQYF.

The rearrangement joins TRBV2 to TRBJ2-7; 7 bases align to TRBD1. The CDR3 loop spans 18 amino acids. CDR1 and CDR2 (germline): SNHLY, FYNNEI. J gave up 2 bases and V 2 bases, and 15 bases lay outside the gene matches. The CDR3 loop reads CASSESGALLQGTYEQYF. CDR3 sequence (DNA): TGTGCCAGCAGTGAATCCGGGGCCCTCTTACAGGGGACCTACGAGCAGTACTTC.

The CDR3 coding sequence is TGTGCCAGCAGCTCATTCCTAACAGGGGGCGTCGGAAACACCATATATTTT. Its protein is CASSSFLTGGVGNTIYF. The rearrangement uses TRBV7-3 and TRBJ1-3, with 9 positions matching TRBD1. The CDR3 loop spans 17 amino acids. Germline CDR1 SGHTA, CDR2 FQGTGA. The ends lost 4 bases at V and 4 bases at J; junction bases unmatched: 11.

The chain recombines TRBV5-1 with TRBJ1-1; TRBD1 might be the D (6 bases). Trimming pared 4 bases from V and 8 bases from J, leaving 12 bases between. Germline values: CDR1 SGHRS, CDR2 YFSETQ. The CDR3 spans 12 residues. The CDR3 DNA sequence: TGCGCCAGCAGCCGCGCCGGGACAGAAGCTTTCTTT. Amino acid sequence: CASSRAGTEAFF.

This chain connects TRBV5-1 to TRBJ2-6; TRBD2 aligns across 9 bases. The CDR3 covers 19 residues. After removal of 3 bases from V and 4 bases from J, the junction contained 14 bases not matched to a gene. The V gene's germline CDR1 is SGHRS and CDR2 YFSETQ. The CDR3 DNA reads TGCGCCAGCAGCTATTTTCCGGGACTAGCTGACTCGGGGGCCAACGTCCTGACTTTC. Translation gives CASSYFPGLADSGANVLTF. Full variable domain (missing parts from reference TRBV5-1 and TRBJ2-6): KAGVTQTPRYLIKTRGQQVTLSCSPISGHRSVSWYQQTPGQGLQFLFEYFSETQRNKGNFPGRFSGRQFSNSRSEMNVSTLELGDSALYLCASSYFPGLADSGANVLTFGAGSRLTVL.

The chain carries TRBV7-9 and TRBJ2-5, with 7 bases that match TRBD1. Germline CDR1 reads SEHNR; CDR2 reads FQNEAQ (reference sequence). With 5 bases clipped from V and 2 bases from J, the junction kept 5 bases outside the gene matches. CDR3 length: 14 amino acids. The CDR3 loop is CASSQGDRQETQYF. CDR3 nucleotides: TGTGCCAGCAGCCAAGGGGACAGACAAGAGACCCAGTACTTC.

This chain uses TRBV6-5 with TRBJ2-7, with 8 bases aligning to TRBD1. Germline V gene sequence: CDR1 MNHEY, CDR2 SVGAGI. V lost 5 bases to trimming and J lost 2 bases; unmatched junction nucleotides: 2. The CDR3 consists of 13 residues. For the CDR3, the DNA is TGTGCCAGCAGTCCAGGGGGCACCTACGAGCAGTACTTC. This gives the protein CASSPGGTYEQYF.

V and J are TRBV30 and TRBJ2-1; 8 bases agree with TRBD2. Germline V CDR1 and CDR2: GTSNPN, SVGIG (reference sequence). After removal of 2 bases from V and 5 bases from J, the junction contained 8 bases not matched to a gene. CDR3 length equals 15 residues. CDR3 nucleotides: TGTGCCTGGAGTCCAGGAGCGGGAGAGAACAATGAGCAGTTCTTC. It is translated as CAWSPGAGENNEQFF.

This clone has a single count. The CDR3 here is CASSLMMAGGPLDEQYF. DNA for the CDR3: TGTGCCAGCAGCTTAATGATGGCGGGAGGGCCCTTGGACGAGCAGTACTTC. The chain recombines TRBV11-2 with TRBJ2-7; 9 bases map to TRBD2. The CDR3 is made up of 17 amino acids. The germline CDR1 and CDR2 sequences are SGHAT and FQNNGV. J lost 5 bases, V lost 2 bases, and 13 bases had no gene match.

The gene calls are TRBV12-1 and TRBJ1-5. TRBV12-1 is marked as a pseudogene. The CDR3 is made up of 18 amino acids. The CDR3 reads CASSFGSATPYSNQPQHF. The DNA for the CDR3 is TGTGCCAGCAGCTTCGGCAGCGCAACACCATATAGCAATCAGCCCCAGCATTTT.

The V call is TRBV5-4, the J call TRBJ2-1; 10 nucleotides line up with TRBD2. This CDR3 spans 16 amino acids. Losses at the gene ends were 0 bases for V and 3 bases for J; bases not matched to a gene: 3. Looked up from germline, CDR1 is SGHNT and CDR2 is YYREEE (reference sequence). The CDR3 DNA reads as TGTGCCAGCAGCTTGGGACTAGCGGGCTTCTACAATGAGCAGTTCTTC. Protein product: CASSLGLAGFYNEQFF.

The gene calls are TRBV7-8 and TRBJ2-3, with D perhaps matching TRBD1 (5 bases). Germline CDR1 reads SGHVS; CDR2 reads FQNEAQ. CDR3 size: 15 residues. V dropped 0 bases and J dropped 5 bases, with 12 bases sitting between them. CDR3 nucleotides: TGTGCCAGCAGCTTAGCGGCGACAGAGATAGATACGCAGTATTTT. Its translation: CASSLAATEIDTQYF. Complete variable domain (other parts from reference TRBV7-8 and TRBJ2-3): GAGVSQSPRYKVAKRGQDVALRCDPISGHVSLFWYQQALGQGPEFLTYFQNEAQLDKSGLPSDRFFAERPEGSVSTLKIQRTQQEDSAVYLCASSLAATEIDTQYFGPGTRLTVL.

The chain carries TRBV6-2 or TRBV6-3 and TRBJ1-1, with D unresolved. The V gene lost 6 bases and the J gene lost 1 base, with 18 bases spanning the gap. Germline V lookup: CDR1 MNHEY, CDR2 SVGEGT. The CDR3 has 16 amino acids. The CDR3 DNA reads TGTGCCAGCAGCCCGGAGACGATGGAGAGGAACACTGAAGCTTTCTTT. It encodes CASSPETMERNTEAFF.

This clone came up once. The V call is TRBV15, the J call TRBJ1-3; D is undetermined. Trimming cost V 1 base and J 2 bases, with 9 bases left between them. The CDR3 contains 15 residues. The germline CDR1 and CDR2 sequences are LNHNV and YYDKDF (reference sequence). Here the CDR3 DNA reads TGTGCCACCAGCAGAGGGCGGATTACTGGAAACACCATATATTTT. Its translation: CATSRGRITGNTIYF.

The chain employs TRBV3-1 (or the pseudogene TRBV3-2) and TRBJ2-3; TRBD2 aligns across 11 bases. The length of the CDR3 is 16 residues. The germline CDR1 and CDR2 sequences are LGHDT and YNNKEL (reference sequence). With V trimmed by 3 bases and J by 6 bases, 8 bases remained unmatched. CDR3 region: CASSHSSPSGRDTQYF. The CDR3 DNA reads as TGTGCCAGCAGCCATTCCTCCCCTAGCGGGAGGGATACGCAGTATTTT.

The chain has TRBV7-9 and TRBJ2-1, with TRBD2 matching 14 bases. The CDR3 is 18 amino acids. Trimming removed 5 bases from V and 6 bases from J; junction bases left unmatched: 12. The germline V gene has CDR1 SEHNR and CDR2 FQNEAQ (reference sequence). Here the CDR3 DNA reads TGTGCCAGCAGCCCCGGAATCAGACTAGCGGGAGGGCGCAATGAGCAGTTCTTC. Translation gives CASSPGIRLAGGRNEQFF.

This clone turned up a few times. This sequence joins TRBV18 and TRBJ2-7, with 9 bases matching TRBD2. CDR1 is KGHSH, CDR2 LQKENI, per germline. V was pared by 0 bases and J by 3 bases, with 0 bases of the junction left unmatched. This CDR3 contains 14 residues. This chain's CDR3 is CASSPPSGSYEQYF. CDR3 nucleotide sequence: TGTGCCAGCTCACCACCTAGCGGGAGCTACGAGCAGTACTTC.

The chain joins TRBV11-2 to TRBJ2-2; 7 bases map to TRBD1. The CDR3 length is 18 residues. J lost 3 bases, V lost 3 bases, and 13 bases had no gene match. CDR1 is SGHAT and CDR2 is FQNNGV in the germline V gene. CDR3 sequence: CASSFRLIRQGHTGELFF. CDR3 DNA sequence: TGTGCCAGCAGCTTCCGATTGATTAGACAGGGACACACCGGGGAGCTGTTTTTT. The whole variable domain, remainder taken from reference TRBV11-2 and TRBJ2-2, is EAGVAQSPRYKIIEKRQSVAFWCNPISGHATLYWYQQILGQGPKLLIQFQNNGVVDDSQLPKDRFSAERLKGVDSTLKIQPAKLEDSAVYLCASSFRLIRQGHTGELFFGEGSRLTVL.

Written as DNA, the CDR3 is TGTGCCAGCAGCGGCCGACAGGGGCCCGGGGAGCTGTTTTTT. It codes for CASSGRQGPGELFF. This chain connects TRBV9 to TRBJ2-2; TRBD1 matches 8 bases. Germline loops: CDR1 SGDLS, CDR2 YYNGEE. The ends lost 3 bases at V and 6 bases at J; junction bases unmatched: 4. This CDR3 is 14 amino acids long. The complete variable domain, with remaining parts taken from reference TRBV9 and TRBJ2-2, reads DSGVTQTPKHLITATGQRVTLRCSPRSGDLSVYWYQQSLDQGLQFLIQYYNGEERAKGNILERFSAQQFPDLHSELNLSSLELGDSALYFCASSGRQGPGELFFGEGSRLTVL.

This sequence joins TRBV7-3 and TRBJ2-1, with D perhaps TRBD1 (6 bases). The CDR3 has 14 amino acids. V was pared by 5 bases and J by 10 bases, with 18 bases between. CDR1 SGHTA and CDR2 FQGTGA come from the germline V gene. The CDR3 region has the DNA TGTGCCAGCAGCCTGTCTTCCGACGACAGGGAGCAGTTCTTC. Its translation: CASSLSSDDREQFF.

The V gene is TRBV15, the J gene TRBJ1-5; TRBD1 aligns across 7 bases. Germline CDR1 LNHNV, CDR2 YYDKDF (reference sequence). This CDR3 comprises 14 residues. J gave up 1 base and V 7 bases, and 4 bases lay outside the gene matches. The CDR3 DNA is TGTGCCACCAACCTGGGACAGAGCAATCAGCCCCAGCATTTT. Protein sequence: CATNLGQSNQPQHF.

In DNA, the CDR3 is TGTGCCAGCAGCTTAGGGACAGGCGGGGTGTTCGAGACCCAGTACTTC. Translating it yields CASSLGTGGVFETQYF. The chain couples TRBV11-3 to TRBJ2-5, with a possible D match to TRBD1 (7 bases). Trimming stripped 1 base from V and 5 bases from J, with 17 bases between. CDR3 size: 16 residues. Germline lookup yields CDR1 SGHNT and CDR2 YENEEA.

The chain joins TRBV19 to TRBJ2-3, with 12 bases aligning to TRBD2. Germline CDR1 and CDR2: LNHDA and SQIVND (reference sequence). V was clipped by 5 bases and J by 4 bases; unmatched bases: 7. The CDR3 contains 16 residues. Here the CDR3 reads CASSPLAGGPSDTQYF. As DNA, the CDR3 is TGTGCCAGTAGTCCGCTAGCGGGAGGGCCGTCAGATACGCAGTATTTT.